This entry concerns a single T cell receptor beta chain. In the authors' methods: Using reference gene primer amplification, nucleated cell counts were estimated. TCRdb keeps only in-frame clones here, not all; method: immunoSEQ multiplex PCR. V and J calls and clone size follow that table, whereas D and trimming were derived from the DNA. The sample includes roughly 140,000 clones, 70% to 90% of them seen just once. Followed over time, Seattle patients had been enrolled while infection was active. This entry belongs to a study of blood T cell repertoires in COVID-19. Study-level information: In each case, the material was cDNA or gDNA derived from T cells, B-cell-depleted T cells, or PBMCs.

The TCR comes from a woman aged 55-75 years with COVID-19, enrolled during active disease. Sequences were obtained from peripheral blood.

The CDR3 region is CASSSNRVTGELFF. In DNA form, the CDR3 reads TGTGCCAGCAGCTCCAACCGGGTGACCGGGGAGCTGTTTTTT. The gene calls are TRBV11-2 and TRBJ2-2; D unresolved. The germline V gene has CDR1 SGHAT and CDR2 FQNNGV. Trimming removed 4 bases from V and 5 bases from J, with 11 bases in between. This CDR3 contains 14 residues.